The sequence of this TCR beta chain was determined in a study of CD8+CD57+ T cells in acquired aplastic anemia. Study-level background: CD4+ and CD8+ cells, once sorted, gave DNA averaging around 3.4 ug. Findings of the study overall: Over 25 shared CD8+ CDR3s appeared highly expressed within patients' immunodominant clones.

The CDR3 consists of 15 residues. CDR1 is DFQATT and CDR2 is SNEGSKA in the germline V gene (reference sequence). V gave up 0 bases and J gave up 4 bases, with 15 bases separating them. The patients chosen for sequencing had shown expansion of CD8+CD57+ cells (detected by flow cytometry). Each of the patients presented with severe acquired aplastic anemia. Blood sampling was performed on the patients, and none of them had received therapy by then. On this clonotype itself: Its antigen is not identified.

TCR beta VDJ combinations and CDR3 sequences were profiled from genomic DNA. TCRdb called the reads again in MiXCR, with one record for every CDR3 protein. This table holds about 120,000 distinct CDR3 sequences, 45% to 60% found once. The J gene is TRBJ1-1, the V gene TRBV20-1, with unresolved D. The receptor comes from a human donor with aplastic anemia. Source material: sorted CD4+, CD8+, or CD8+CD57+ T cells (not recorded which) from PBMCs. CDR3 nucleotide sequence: TGCAGTGCTAGAGATCAGTTTCGGTGGAGCACTGAAGCTTTCTTT. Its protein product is CSARDQFRWSTEAFF.